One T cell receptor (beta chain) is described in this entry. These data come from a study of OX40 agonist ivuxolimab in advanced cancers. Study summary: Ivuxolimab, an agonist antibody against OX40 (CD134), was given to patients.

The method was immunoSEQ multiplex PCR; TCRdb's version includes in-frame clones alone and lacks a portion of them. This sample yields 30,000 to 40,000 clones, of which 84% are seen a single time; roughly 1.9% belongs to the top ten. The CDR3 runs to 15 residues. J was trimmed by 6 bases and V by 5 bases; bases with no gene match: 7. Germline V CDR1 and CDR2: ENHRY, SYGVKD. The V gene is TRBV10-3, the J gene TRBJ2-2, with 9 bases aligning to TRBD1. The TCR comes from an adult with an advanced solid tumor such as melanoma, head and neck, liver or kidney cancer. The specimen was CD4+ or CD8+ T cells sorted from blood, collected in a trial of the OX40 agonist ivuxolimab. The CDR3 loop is CAISPGQGRPGELFF. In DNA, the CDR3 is TGTGCCATCAGTCCGGGACAGGGACGTCCCGGGGAGCTGTTTTTT.